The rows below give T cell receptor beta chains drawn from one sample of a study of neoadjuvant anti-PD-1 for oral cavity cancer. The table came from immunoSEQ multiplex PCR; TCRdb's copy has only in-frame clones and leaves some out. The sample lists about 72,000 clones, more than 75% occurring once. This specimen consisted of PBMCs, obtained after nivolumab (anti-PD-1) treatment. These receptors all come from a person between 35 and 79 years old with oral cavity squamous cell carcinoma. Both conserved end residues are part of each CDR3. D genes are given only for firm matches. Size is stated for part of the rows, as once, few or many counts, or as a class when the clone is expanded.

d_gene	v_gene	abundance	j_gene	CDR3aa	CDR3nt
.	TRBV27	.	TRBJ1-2	CASSYRGDYGYTF	TGTGCCAGCAGTTACCGGGGGGACTATGGCTACACCTTC
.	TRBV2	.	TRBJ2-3	CASSEQGSTDTQYF	TGTGCCAGCAGTGAGCAGGGCAGCACAGATACGCAGTATTTT
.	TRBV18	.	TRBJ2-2	CASSPLRLEGAYRDGELFF	TGTGCCAGCTCACCCCTACGACTAGAAGGGGCCTACCGGGACGGGGAGCTGTTTTTT
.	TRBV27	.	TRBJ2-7	CASSPDYNPYEQYF	TGTGCCAGCAGCCCGGACTATAACCCCTACGAGCAGTACTTC
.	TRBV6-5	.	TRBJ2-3	CASSYPGGTQYF	TGTGCCAGCAGTTATCCCGGGGGAACGCAGTATTTT
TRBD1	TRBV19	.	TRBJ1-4	CASTAGGTGVEKLFF	TGTGCCAGTACCGCGGGGGGGACAGGGGTTGAAAAACTGTTTTTT
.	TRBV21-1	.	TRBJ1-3	CASSKDGAPGNTIYF	TGTGCCAGCAGCAAGGACGGGGCCCCAGGAAACACCATATATTTT
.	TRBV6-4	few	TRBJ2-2	CASSEGGTDTGELFF	TGTGCCAGCAGTGAAGGGGGGACCGACACCGGGGAGCTGTTTTTT
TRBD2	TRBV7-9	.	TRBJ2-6	CASSLRGRGANVLTF	TGTGCCAGCAGCTTGCGGGGGAGAGGGGCCAACGTCCTGACTTTC
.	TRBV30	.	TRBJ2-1	CAWSAVANEQFF	TGTGCCTGGAGTGCGGTAGCGAATGAGCAGTTCTTC
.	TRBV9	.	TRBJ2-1	CASSVSGPNNEQFF	TGTGCCAGCAGCGTTTCCGGGCCTAACAATGAGCAGTTCTTC
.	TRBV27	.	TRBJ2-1	CASSLSGLRNEQFF	TGTGCCAGCAGTTTATCCGGACTCCGAAATGAGCAGTTCTTC
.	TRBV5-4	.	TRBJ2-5	CASSLPTEGQETQYF	TGTGCCAGCAGCCTCCCGACTGAGGGCCAAGAGACCCAGTACTTC
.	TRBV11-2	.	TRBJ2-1	CASSLAITYNEQFF	TGTGCCAGCAGCTTAGCAATCACCTACAATGAGCAGTTCTTC
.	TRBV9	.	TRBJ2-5	CASSSGWGSLETQYF	TGTGCCAGCAGCTCTGGATGGGGGTCGTTAGAGACCCAGTACTTC
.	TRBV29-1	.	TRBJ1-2	CSAQDSPVGVNYGYTF	TGCAGCGCGCAGGACAGCCCGGTCGGGGTTAACTATGGCTACACCTTC
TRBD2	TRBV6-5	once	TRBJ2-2	CASSTGRGTGELFF	TGCGCCAGCTCTACCGGGAGGGGTACCGGGGAGCTGTTTTTT
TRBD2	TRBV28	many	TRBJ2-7	CASSLVSGRARDEQYF	TGTGCCAGCAGTTTGGTTAGCGGGAGGGCCCGGGACGAGCAGTACTTC
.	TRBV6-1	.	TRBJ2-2	CASRRGDFTGELFF	TGTGCCTCCCGAAGGGGCGATTTCACCGGGGAGCTGTTTTTT
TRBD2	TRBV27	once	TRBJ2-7	CASSLVGGEYEQYF	TGTGCCAGCAGTTTAGTCGGGGGGGAGTACGAGCAGTACTTC
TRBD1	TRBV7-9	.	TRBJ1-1	CASSLAGQGVAFF	TGTGCCAGCAGCTTAGCCGGACAGGGGGTGGCTTTCTTT
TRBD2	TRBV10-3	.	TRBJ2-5	CAISAHGDSAGVGETQYF	TGTGCCATCAGTGCCCACGGTGATTCGGCGGGAGTAGGGGAGACCCAGTACTTC
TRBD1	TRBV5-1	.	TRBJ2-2	CASRPRGTYTGELFF	TGCGCCAGCAGGCCCAGGGGGACCTACACCGGGGAGCTGTTTTTT
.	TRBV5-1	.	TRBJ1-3	CASSLGRLSGNTIYF	TGCGCCAGCAGCTTGGGCAGGCTCTCTGGAAACACCATATATTTT
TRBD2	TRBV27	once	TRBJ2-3	CASSLGLPSGSAQTDTQYF	TGTGCCAGCAGTTTAGGGTTGCCTAGCGGGAGTGCTCAGACAGATACGCAGTATTTT
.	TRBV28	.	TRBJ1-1	CASRFRLGGSAEAFF	TGTGCCAGCAGGTTCCGCCTAGGGGGATCAGCTGAAGCTTTCTTT
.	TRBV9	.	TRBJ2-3	CASSVGQGQDTQYF	TGTGCCAGCAGCGTAGGCCAGGGACAAGATACGCAGTATTTT
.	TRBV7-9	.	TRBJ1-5	CASSVGSGDQPQHF	TGTGCCAGCAGCGTTGGGTCCGGGGATCAGCCCCAGCATTTT
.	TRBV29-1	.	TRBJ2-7	CSFETGNPAREQYF	TGCAGCTTCGAAACAGGGAACCCCGCGAGAGAGCAGTACTTC
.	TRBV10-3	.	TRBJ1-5	CAISESENQPQHF	TGTGCCATCAGTGAGTCAGAGAATCAGCCCCAGCATTTT
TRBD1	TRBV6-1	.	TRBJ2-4	CASRGDRVTRIYF	TGTGCCAGCAGGGGGGACAGGGTTACCCGGATCTACTTC
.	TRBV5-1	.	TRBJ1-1	CASSGQENTEAFF	TGCGCCAGCAGCGGGCAGGAGAACACTGAAGCTTTCTTT
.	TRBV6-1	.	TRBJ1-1	CASSWQGRNTEAFF	TGTGCCAGCAGTTGGCAGGGGAGGAACACTGAAGCTTTCTTT
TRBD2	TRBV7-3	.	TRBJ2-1	CASSPQPGLATYNEQFF	TGTGCCAGCAGTCCTCAGCCGGGACTAGCGACCTACAATGAGCAGTTCTTC
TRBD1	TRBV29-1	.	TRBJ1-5	CSVVEGAPSNQPQHF	TGCAGCGTTGTCGAGGGGGCTCCCTCCAATCAGCCCCAGCATTTT
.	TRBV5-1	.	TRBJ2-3	CASSLQGFSADTQYF	TGCGCCAGCAGCTTACAGGGTTTCTCAGCAGATACGCAGTATTTT
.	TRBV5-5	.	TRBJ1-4	CASSPRPHGAEKLFF	TGTGCCAGCAGCCCACGACCCCACGGGGCTGAAAAACTGTTTTTT
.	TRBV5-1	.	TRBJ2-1	CASSIGGGFEQFF	TGCGCCAGCAGCATTGGGGGCGGATTTGAGCAGTTCTTC
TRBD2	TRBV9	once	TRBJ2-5	CASSEGTSGGTQETQYF	TGTGCCAGCAGCGAGGGGACTAGCGGAGGAACACAAGAGACCCAGTACTTC
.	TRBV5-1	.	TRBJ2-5	CASSLAGANQETQYF	TGCGCCAGCAGCTTGGCCGGGGCGAACCAAGAGACCCAGTACTTC
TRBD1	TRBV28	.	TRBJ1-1	CASSSQGAIEAFF	TGTGCCAGCAGTTCTCAGGGGGCTATTGAAGCTTTCTTT
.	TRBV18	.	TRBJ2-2	CASSPTQANGELFF	TGTGCCAGCTCACCCACACAGGCTAACGGGGAGCTGTTTTTT
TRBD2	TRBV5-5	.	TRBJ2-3	CASSSLGGGATDTQYF	TGTGCCAGCAGCTCCCTCGGGGGGGGAGCTACAGATACGCAGTATTTT